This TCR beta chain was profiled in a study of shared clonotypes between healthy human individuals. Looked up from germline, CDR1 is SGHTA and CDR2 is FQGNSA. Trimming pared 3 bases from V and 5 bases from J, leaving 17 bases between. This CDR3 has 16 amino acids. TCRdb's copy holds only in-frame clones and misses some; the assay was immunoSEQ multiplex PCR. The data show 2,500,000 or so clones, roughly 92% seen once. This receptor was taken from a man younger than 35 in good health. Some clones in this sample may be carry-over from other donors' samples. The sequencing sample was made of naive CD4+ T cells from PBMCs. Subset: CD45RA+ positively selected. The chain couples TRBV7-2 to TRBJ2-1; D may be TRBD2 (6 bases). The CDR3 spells CASSFRTIGYNNEQFF. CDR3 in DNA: TGTGCCAGCAGCTTCCGGACTATTGGGTATAACAATGAGCAGTTCTTC. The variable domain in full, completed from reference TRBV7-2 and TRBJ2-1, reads GAGVSQSPSNKVTEKGKDVELRCDPISGHTALYWYRQSLGQGLEFLIYFQGNSAPDKSGLPSDRFSAERTGGSVSTLTIQRTQQEDSAVYLCASSFRTIGYNNEQFFGPGTRLTVL.